A selection of T cell receptor beta chains follows, all from one sample in a study of post-analysis software for immune sequencing data. Each CDR3 protein gets one entry after TCRdb re-called the PCR reads with MiXCR. The sample shows under 650,000 distinct CDR3 sequences, about 40% of them seen only once. The material sequenced was blood. The receptor set was obtained from a girl between 10 and 17 years old with multiple sclerosis. Both conserved end residues are part of each CDR3. The D gene is left open where the match is weak. For some rows the clone size is stated as once, few or many, or as a class when expanded; others skip it.

15,.,TRBV5-6,TRBJ1-2,TRBD1,TGTGCCAGCAGCTTGGTGACAGGGATCGGCTATGGCTACACCTTC,CASSLVTGIGYGYTF
13,.,TRBV20-1,TRBJ2-3,.,TGCAGTGCTAGGACAAAGAGCACAGATACGCAGTATTTT,CSARTKSTDTQYF
16,few,TRBV21-1,TRBJ1-6,.,TGTGCCAGCAGCAAAGGCATCCCAGGGGGAGGATCACCCCTCCACTTT,CASSKGIPGGGSPLHF
12,few,TRBV7-2,TRBJ1-5,.,TGTGCCAGCAGCTCTCCCAGACAGCCCCAGCATTTT,CASSSPRQPQHF
15,.,TRBV3-1,TRBJ2-1,TRBD1,TGTGCCAGCAGCCAAGCACAGGGGGCGCACAATGAGCAGTTCTTC,CASSQAQGAHNEQFF
10,few,TRBV20-1,TRBJ2-1,.,TGCAGTGCGAGGGGAAAGGAGCAGTTCTTC,CSARGKEQFF
16,.,TRBV4-1,TRBJ2-7,.,TGCGCCAGCAGCCAAGATCAAGCGGGCTCCGTCTACGAGCAGTACTTC,CASSQDQAGSVYEQYF
15,.,TRBV20-1,TRBJ2-7,.,TGCAGTGCTAGAGATCTAGCGACAGCTCCTAACGAGCAGTACTTC,CSARDLATAPNEQYF
15,.,TRBV6-4,TRBJ2-1,.,TGTGCCAGCGGCCAAGCAGGGACACCCTGGAATGAGCAGTTCTTC,CASGQAGTPWNEQFF
15,.,TRBV20-1,TRBJ2-5,TRBD2,TGCAGTGCTAGCAAAGCGGGGGGGCCGGGAGAGACCCAGTACTTC,CSASKAGGPGETQYF